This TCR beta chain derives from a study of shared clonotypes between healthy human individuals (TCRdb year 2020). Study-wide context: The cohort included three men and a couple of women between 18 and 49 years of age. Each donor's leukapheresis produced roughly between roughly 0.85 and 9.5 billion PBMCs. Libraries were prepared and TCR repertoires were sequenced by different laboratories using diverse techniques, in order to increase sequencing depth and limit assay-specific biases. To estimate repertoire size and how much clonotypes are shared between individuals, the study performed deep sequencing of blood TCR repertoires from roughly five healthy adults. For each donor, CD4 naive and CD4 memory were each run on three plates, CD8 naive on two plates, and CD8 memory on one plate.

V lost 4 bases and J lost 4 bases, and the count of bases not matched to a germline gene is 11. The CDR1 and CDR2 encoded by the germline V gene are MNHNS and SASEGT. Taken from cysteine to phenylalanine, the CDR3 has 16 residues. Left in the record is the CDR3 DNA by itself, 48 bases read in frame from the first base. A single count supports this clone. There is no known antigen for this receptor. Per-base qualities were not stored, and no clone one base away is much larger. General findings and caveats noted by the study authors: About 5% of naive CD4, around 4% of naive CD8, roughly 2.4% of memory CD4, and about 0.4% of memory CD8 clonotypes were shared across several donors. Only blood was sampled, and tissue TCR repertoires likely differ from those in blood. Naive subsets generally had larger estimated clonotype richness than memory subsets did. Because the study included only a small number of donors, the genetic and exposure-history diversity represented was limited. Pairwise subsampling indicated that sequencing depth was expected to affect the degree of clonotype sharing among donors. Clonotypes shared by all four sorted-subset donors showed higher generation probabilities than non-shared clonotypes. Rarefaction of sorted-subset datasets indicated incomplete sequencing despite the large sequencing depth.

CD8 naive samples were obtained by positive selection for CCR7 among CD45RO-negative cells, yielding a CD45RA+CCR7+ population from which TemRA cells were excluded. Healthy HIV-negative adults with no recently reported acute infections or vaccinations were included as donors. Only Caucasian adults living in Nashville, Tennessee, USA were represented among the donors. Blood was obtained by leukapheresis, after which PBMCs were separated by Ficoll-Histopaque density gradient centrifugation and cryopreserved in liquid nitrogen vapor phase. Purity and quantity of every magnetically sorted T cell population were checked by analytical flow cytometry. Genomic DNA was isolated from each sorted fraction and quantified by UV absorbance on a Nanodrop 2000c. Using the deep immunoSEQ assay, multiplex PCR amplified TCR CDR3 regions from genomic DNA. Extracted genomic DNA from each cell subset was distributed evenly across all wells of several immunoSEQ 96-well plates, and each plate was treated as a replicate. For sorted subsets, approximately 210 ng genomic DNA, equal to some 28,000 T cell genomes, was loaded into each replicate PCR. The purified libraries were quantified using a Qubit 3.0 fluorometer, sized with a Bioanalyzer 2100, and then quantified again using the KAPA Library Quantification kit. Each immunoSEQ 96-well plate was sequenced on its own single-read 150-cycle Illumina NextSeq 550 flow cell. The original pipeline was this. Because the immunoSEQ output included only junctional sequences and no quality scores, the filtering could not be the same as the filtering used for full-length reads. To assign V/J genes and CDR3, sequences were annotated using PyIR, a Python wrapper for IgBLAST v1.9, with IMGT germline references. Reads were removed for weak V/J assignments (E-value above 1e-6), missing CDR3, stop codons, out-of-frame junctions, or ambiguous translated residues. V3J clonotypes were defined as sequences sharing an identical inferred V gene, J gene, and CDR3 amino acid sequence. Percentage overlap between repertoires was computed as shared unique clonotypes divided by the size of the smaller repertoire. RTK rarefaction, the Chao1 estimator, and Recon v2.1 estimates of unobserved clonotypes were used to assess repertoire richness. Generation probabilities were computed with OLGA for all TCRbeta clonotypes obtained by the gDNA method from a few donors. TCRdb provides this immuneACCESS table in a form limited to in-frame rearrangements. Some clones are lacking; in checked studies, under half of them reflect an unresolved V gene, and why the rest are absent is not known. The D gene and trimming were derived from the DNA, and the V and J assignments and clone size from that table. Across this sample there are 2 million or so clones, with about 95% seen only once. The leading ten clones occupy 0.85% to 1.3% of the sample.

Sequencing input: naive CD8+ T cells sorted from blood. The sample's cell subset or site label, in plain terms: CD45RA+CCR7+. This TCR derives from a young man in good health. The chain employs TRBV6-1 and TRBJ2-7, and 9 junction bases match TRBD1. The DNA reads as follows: TGTGCCAGCAGTGCCCTACAGGGGGCTTTATCGTACGAGCAGTACTTC. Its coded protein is CASSALQGALSYEQYF.